The 22 T cell receptor beta chains listed next were all sequenced from one sample in a study of T cells in Graves' hyperthyroidism and ophthalmopathy (dated by TCRdb to the late 2010s). Library preparation employed multiplex PCR. The data were produced on an Illumina HiSeq 2000. TCR beta CDR3 regions were amplified from RNA transcripts. The TCR CDR3 was subjected to a first round of RT-PCR using the HTBI primer set and the Qiagen OneStep RT-PCR kit. The public reads were reanalyzed by TCRdb: fastp trimming at Q25, MiXCR alignment, in-frame beta chains only. Each CDR3 protein appears once, grouped with its most common genes and DNA. The sample records around 350,000 distinct CDR3 sequences, 12% to 15% of which are singletons. The leading ten clones occupy under 25% of the sample. The sequencing sample was made of blood. The source of these receptors is a woman aged 60-75 years with Graves' ophthalmopathy.

This clonotype was seen many times. The chain uses TRBV7-2 and TRBJ2-5, with D perhaps TRBD2 (6 bases). CDR1 is SGHTA, CDR2 FQGNSA, per germline. The CDR3 spans 13 residues. V shed 5 bases and J shed 1 base, with 8 bases lying between them. The CDR3: CASSAGSQETQYF. As DNA, the CDR3 is TGTGCCAGCAGCGCGGGAAGCCAAGAGACCCAGTACTTC.

The rearrangement links TRBV12-3 or TRBV12-4 to TRBJ1-2; no firm D call. The CDR3 consists of 16 residues. The V end was cut by 7 bases, the J end by 6 bases, with 24 bases between. The CDR3 protein is CASTLGPPSYSHGYTF. The CDR3 DNA is TGTGCCAGCACCCTAGGTCCCCCGTCCTACTCCCATGGCTACACCTTC.

This clonotype was counted a few times. The chain employs TRBV7-9 and TRBJ1-5, with 10 bases aligning to TRBD1. The CDR3 extends over 14 amino acids. The ends lost 4 bases at V and 6 bases at J; junction bases unmatched: 3. The germline gives CDR1 SEHNR, CDR2 FQNEAQ (reference sequence). The CDR3 DNA reads TGTGCCAGCAGCTCCGGGACAGGGGTTCAGCCCCAGCATTTT. This translates into CASSSGTGVQPQHF.

In this sample, this clonotype turned up a few times. This sequence joins TRBV15 and TRBJ2-3; TRBD1 might be the D (6 bases). CDR3 length: 17 amino acids. V lost 1 base to trimming and J lost 4 bases, with 18 bases between them. Germline CDR1 reads LNHNV; CDR2 reads YYDKDF (reference sequence). The CDR3: CATSRALGTKGADTQYF. CDR3 in DNA: TGTGCCACCAGCAGAGCCCTAGGGACAAAAGGGGCAGATACGCAGTATTTT.

This clonotype was detected ten times or more. This rearrangement joins TRBV30 to TRBJ2-7; D is ambiguous. CDR3 length: 14 amino acids. Germline CDR1 and CDR2: GTSNPN and SVGIG (reference sequence). Trimming took 5 bases from V and 7 from J, leaving 21 bases between them. The CDR3 reads CAWSSPVGTWEQYF. CDR3 coding DNA: TGTGCCTGGTCATCACCAGTGGGAACTTGGGAGCAGTACTTC.

In its sample, this clonotype was seen many times. This chain links TRBV7-3 with TRBJ2-5; 13 bases align to TRBD2. Germline loops: CDR1 SGHTA, CDR2 FQGTGA. This CDR3 has 15 residues. After removal of 5 bases from V and 4 bases from J, the junction contained 4 bases not matched to a gene. CDR3 DNA: TGTGCCAGCAGCCTTACTAGCGGGAGGGGAGAGACCCAGTACTTC. It translates to CASSLTSGRGETQYF.

In its sample, this clonotype was seen many times. This chain uses TRBV11-1 with TRBJ2-7; D is unresolved. V lost 5 bases and J 7 bases, leaving 15 bases between the germline ends. This CDR3 has 13 amino acids. Germline CDR1 reads SGHAT; CDR2 reads FQDESV (reference sequence). The CDR3 bases are TGTGCCAGCAGCCCCCAAGGGTTGGGGGAGCAGTACTTC. Protein: CASSPQGLGEQYF.

Remarks on this clonotype: Being one base from a much bigger clone, this may be a read error. V is TRBV28 and J is TRBJ1-2; D is unresolved. The germline V gene has CDR1 MDHEN and CDR2 SYDVKM. The CDR3 spans 14 residues. V lost 2 bases to trimming and J lost 8 bases, with 15 bases between them. Here the CDR3 reads CASSLNAGAQGYTF. The CDR3, as DNA: TGTGCCAGCAGTTTAAACGCGGGAGCTCAGGGCTACACCTTC.

The chain couples TRBV20-1 to TRBJ2-1; D is unresolved. The CDR3 runs 15 residues. V lost 0 bases and J lost 3, with 12 bases in between. Looked up from germline, CDR1 is DFQATT and CDR2 is SNEGSKA (reference sequence). CDR3 nucleotides: TGCAGTGCTAGAGATATAAAGAGCAGCTACAATGAGCAGTTCTTC. Its translation: CSARDIKSSYNEQFF.

The table lists this clonotype with many counts. The chain links TRBV27 to TRBJ2-5, with 7 bases identical to TRBD1. Germline V gene lookup returns CDR1 MNHEY and CDR2 SMNVEV (reference sequence). The CDR3 has 16 amino acids. V trimming: 5 bases; J trimming: 4 bases; junction bases outside the gene matches: 13. The CDR3 nucleotides are TGTGCCAGCAGTCCCACAGGGGTCCTATCTGGAGAGACCCAGTACTTC. As protein: CASSPTGVLSGETQYF.

This clonotype was seen many times. The chain is built from TRBV20-1 and TRBJ1-1; 7 bases are a match to TRBD1. From germline, CDR1 is DFQATT and CDR2 SNEGSKA (reference sequence). CDR3 length: 12 amino acids. V lost 6 bases, J lost 4 bases, and 5 bases stayed unmatched. The CDR3 sequence: CSAHSGGTEAFF. The CDR3 region has the DNA TGCAGTGCCCACTCAGGGGGCACTGAAGCTTTCTTT.

This clonotype was seen repeatedly, ten times or more. The rearrangement links TRBV28 to TRBJ2-7, with 7 bases that match TRBD2. The CDR3 consists of 17 residues. Unmatched junction bases numbered 20, after V lost 7 bases and J lost 5 bases. Germline loops: CDR1 MDHEN, CDR2 SYDVKM. CDR3 residues: CASTLHRASGAANEQYF. CDR3 nucleotides: TGTGCCAGCACCCTCCATCGGGCTAGCGGAGCCGCCAACGAGCAGTACTTC.

A word on this clonotype: A read error may explain this, as a much larger clone is one base away. This sequence joins TRBV20-1 and TRBJ2-2; D not certain. In germline, CDR1 is DFQATT, CDR2 SNEGSKA (reference sequence). The length of the CDR3 is 14 residues. The V gene lost 3 bases and the J gene lost 0 bases, with 8 bases spanning the gap. CDR3 bases: TGCAGTGCTAGCGATTGCGCGAACACCGGGGAGCTGTTTTTT. It translates to CSASDCANTGELFF.

This clonotype occurred many times. This chain uses TRBV7-9 with TRBJ1-1; D is unclear. CDR1 is SEHNR and CDR2 is FQNEAQ in the germline V gene (reference sequence). The CDR3 runs to 14 residues. V lost 1 base to trimming and J lost 6 bases, with 12 bases between them. The CDR3 DNA reads TGTGCCAGCAGCTTAGTCCCCCCCGCGTCTGAAGCTTTCTTT. This translates into CASSLVPPASEAFF.

Only a few counts were recorded for this clonotype. The chain couples TRBV9 to TRBJ2-1, with D hard to call. CDR1 and CDR2 (germline): SGDLS, YYNGEE. The CDR3 has 13 amino acids. Trimming cost V 0 bases and J 8 bases, with 9 bases left between them. As DNA, the CDR3 is TGTGCCAGCAGCGTAGACGGGTCGGATGAGCAGTTCTTC. Protein: CASSVDGSDEQFF.

This clonotype has only a few counts. The V and J genes are TRBV7-9 and TRBJ2-1; D assignment may be TRBD1 or TRBD2 (5 bases each). V was pared by 1 base and J by 6 bases, with 13 bases between. From germline, CDR1 is SEHNR and CDR2 FQNEAQ (reference sequence). This CDR3 contains 15 residues. Here the CDR3 reads CASSLGPRGINEQFF. The CDR3 bases are TGTGCCAGCAGCTTAGGGCCGAGGGGCATCAATGAGCAGTTCTTC.

Written as DNA, the CDR3 is TGTGCCAGCAGCCAAGATCTGCGGACGCCTTCTGGGGCCAACGTCCTGACTTTC. Translating it yields CASSQDLRTPSGANVLTF. This chain connects TRBV3-1 to TRBJ2-6; D is unclear. V lost 0 bases to trimming and J lost 1 base, with 13 bases between them. The CDR3 consists of 18 residues. Germline-derived CDR1 and CDR2 are LGHDT and YNNKEL (reference sequence).

The chain links TRBV27 to TRBJ2-1; 7 bases map to TRBD1. CDR3 length: 15 residues. V gave up 5 bases and J gave up 4 bases; unmatched junction bases: 8. Germline V gene sequence: CDR1 MNHEY, CDR2 SMNVEV (reference sequence). CDR3 protein: CASSPQGPKYNEQFF. CDR3 nucleotides: TGTGCCAGCAGTCCACAGGGGCCCAAGTACAATGAGCAGTTCTTC.

This clonotype was recorded at least ten times. The chain employs TRBV2 and TRBJ2-5; D gene unclear. This CDR3 has 12 amino acids. V gave up 7 bases and J gave up 5 bases, with 11 bases separating them. CDR1 is SNHLY and CDR2 is FYNNEI in the germline V gene. The CDR3 coding sequence is TGTGCCAGCATGGTCCTGGGGGAGACCCAGTACTTC. Translated: CASMVLGETQYF.

This clonotype was counted a few times. This rearrangement joins TRBV24-1 to TRBJ2-1, with TRBD1 matching over 8 bases. Per germline, CDR1 KGHDR and CDR2 SFDVKD. The CDR3 is 17 amino acids. V gave up 0 bases and J gave up 5 bases; unmatched junction bases: 8. The CDR3 region is CATSDLSGQGAHNEQFF. Here the CDR3 DNA reads TGTGCCACCAGTGATTTGTCGGGGCAGGGGGCCCACAATGAGCAGTTCTTC.

Many counts were recorded for this clonotype. This CDR3 is CASSYSRWGENEKLFF. CDR3 DNA sequence: TGTGCCAGCAGTTACTCGAGATGGGGAGAGAATGAAAAACTGTTTTTT. The V call is TRBV6-5, the J call TRBJ1-4, with unresolved D. Trimming pared 0 bases from V and 5 bases from J, leaving 13 bases between. CDR3 size: 16 residues. The germline V gene has CDR1 MNHEY and CDR2 SVGAGI.

This clonotype was counted ten times or more. The V and J genes are TRBV24-1 and TRBJ2-5; D is unclear. The CDR3 consists of 16 residues. Between the trimmed V and J ends, which lost 4 bases and 1 base, there was a span of 15 bases. CDR1 and CDR2 from the germline V gene are KGHDR and SFDVKD. The CDR3 is CATSDPAGRTQETQYF. For the CDR3, the DNA is TGTGCCACCAGTGACCCGGCAGGCAGGACCCAAGAGACCCAGTACTTC.